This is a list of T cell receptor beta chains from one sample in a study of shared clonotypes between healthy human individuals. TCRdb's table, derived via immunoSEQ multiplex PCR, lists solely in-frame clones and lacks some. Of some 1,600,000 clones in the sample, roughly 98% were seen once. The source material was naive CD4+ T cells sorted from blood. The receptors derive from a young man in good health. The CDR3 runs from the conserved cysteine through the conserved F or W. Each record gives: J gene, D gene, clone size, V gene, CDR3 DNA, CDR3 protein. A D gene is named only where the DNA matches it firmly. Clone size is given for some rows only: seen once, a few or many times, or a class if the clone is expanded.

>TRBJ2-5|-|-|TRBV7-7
TGTGCTAGCAGCCAGGACAGACAAGAGACCCAGTACTTC
CASSQDRQETQYF
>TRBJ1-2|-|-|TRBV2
TGTGCCAGCAGTGATAGGTCCAGGGAGAACTATGGCTACACCTTC
CASSDRSRENYGYTF
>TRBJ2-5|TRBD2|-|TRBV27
TGTGCCAGCGCTAGCGGCAAGACCCAGTACTTC
CASASGKTQYF
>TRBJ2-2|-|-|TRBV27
TGTGCCAGCAGTCCGAACACCGGGGAGCTGTTTTTT
CASSPNTGELFF
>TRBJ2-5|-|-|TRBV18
TGTGCCAGCTCGGGCACCTTCCAAGAGACCCAGTACTTC
CASSGTFQETQYF
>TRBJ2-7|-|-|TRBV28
TGTGCCAGCAGTCCCCTCCCCAACTACGAGCAGTACTTC
CASSPLPNYEQYF
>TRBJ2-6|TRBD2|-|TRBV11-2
TGTGCCAGCAGCTTAGCGGGGGGCTCTGGGGCCAACGTCCTGACTTTC
CASSLAGGSGANVLTF
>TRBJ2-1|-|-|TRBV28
TGTGCCAGCAGTCTACCAGGGGACTTGAACAATGAGCAGTTCTTC
CASSLPGDLNNEQFF
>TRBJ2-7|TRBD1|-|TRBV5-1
TGCGCCAGCAGCCTCCGGGACAGAGACTCCTACGAGCAGTACTTC
CASSLRDRDSYEQYF
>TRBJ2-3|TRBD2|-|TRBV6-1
TGTGCCAGCAGTGACCTAGCGGGAGTTCGCACACGGTCCACAGATACGCAGTATTTT
CASSDLAGVRTRSTDTQYF
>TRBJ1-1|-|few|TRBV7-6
TGTGCCAGCAGCTTAGGGGGGGCCACTGAAGCTTTCTTT
CASSLGGATEAFF
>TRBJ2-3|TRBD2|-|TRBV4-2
TGTGCCAGCAGCTATGGGACTAGCGGGACTACTAGCACAGATACGCAGTATTTT
CASSYGTSGTTSTDTQYF
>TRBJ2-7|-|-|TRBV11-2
TGTGCCAGCAGCTTCGGGTTGAGCTCCTACGAGCAGTACTTC
CASSFGLSSYEQYF
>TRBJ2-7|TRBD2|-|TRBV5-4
TGTGCCAGCAGCTCTACGACTAGCGGGAGCAGCGGCCGCGAGCAGTACTTC
CASSSTTSGSSGREQYF
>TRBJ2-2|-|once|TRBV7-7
TGTGCCAGCAGCTTACTCGGACAGAACACCGGGGAGCTGTTTTTT
CASSLLGQNTGELFF